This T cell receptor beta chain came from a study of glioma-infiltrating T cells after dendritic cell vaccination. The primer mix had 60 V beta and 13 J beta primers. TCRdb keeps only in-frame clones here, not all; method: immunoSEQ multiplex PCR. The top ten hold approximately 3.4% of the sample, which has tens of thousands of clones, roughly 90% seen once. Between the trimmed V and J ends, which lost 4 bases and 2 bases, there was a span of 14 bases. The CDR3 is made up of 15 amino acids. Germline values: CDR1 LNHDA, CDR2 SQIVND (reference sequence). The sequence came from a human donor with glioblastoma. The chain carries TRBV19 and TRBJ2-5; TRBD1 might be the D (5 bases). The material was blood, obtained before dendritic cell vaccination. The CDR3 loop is CASSRRGLGQETQYF. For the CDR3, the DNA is TGTGCCAGTAGTAGAAGGGGATTGGGTCAAGAGACCCAGTACTTC.